Detailed here is one T cell receptor (beta chain). Germline CDR1 LGHNA, CDR2 YNFKEQ. V lost 0 bases to trimming and J lost 2 bases, with 11 bases between them. The CDR3 has 16 amino acids. Both 60 Vbeta primers and 13 Jbeta primers went into the PCR. Produced via immunoSEQ multiplex PCR; TCRdb's table is partial and in-frame only. The data hold 170,000 or so clones, with 80% observed a single time. The entry originates in a study of cytomegalovirus exposure and HLA in healthy donors. This receptor was obtained from a man younger than 40 in good health and CMV-seropositive. This chain connects TRBV4-2 to TRBJ2-1; tentative D call: TRBD1 (5 bases). The sequencing input was PBMCs. Here the CDR3 reads CASSQERTFPYNEQFF. The CDR3 DNA is TGTGCCAGCAGCCAAGAACGGACATTCCCCTACAATGAGCAGTTCTTC.